This T cell receptor (beta chain) was identified in a study of blood T cell repertoires in COVID-19. Germline V gene data show CDR1 as ENHRY and CDR2 as SYGVKD. V was pared by 0 bases and J by 3 bases, with 11 bases between. The CDR3 covers 16 residues. Assay: immunoSEQ multiplex PCR; the TCRdb copy retains only in-frame clones and omits some. Here the sample spans about 250,000 clones, roughly 90% being singletons. Source material: peripheral blood. The chain employs TRBV10-3 and TRBJ2-2; D unclear. This receptor was taken from a middle-aged woman who had recovered from COVID-19. The CDR3 here is CAISESTRGDTGELFF. The DNA for the CDR3 is TGTGCCATCAGTGAGTCAACCCGCGGAGACACCGGGGAGCTGTTTTTT.